Following are 25 T cell receptor beta chains from one sample sequenced in a study of beta chain features in type 1 diabetes. The investigators reverse transcribed all of the isolated RNA, so they sequenced expressed TCRB transcripts. TCRdb's table, derived via immunoSEQ multiplex PCR, lists solely in-frame clones and lacks some. Of about 360,000 clones in the sample, roughly 12% are singletons; the top ten hold around 0.015%. The sample taken for sequencing was naive CD4+ T cells from blood. The receptors were gathered from a young man in good health.

This clone was counted a few times. In nucleotides, the CDR3 is TGTGCCAGCAGCCAAGAGAGCGGGAGGGAAGAGACCCAGTACTTC. This sequence encodes CASSQESGREETQYF. This sequence joins TRBV4-2 and TRBJ2-5, with 10 bases identical to TRBD2. CDR3 length: 15 amino acids. Germline-derived CDR1 and CDR2 are LGHNA and YNFKEQ. V trimming: 0 bases; J trimming: 3 bases; junction bases outside the gene matches: 1.

V is TRBV13 and J is TRBJ2-3; D remains ambiguous. V lost 5 bases and J lost 0, with 12 bases in between. Germline V gives CDR1 PRHDT, CDR2 FYEKMQ (reference sequence). CDR3 length equals 15 residues. The CDR3 loop is CASSPKPQSTDTQYF. CDR3 in DNA: TGTGCCAGCAGCCCGAAGCCCCAAAGCACAGATACGCAGTATTTT.

In this sample, this clone turned up a few times. The chain joins TRBV7-2 to TRBJ2-5, with 12 bases aligning to TRBD1. The tail of the sequence fits TRBJ2-7 better, so the J call may be wrong. The length of the CDR3 is 16 residues. Per germline, CDR1 SGHTA and CDR2 FQGNSA. CDR3 in amino acids: CASSLAGQGAPYEQYF. The CDR3 DNA is TGTGCCAGCAGCTTAGCGGGACAGGGGGCACCCTACGAGCAGTACTTC.

This clone has only a few counts. The V and J genes are TRBV10-3 and TRBJ2-3, with 8 bases matching TRBD2. CDR1 and CDR2 (germline): ENHRY, SYGVKD. The CDR3 sequence is 14 residues long. With V trimmed by 6 bases and J by 1 base, 3 bases remained unmatched. CDR3 sequence reads: CAISPAGGTDTQYF. CDR3 bases: TGTGCCATCAGCCCAGCGGGGGGCACAGATACGCAGTATTTT.

This clone was observed a few times. The V and J genes are TRBV5-6 and TRBJ2-6; 9 bases match TRBD1. The CDR3 runs 18 residues. With V trimmed by 0 bases and J by 0 bases, 4 bases remained unmatched. Germline-derived CDR1 and CDR2 are SGHDT and YYEEEE. This CDR3 is CASSLVGQGPSGANVLTF. The DNA of the CDR3 is TGTGCCAGCAGCTTGGTGGGACAGGGTCCCTCTGGGGCCAACGTCCTGACTTTC.

This clone occurred a few times. The V and J genes are TRBV7-9 and TRBJ2-5, with 8 bases identical to TRBD1. The ends lost 3 bases at V and 2 bases at J; junction bases unmatched: 2. CDR3 length: 14 residues. Germline V lookup: CDR1 SEHNR, CDR2 FQNEAQ (reference sequence). CDR3 sequence: CASSFGQGQETQYF. CDR3 sequence (DNA): TGTGCCAGCAGCTTCGGACAGGGTCAAGAGACCCAGTACTTC.

This clone turned up a few times. The chain carries TRBV27 and TRBJ2-5; 9 positions match TRBD1. J was trimmed by 5 bases and V by 5 bases; bases with no gene match: 9. Germline V gives CDR1 MNHEY, CDR2 SMNVEV (reference sequence). This CDR3 is 15 amino acids long. The CDR3 DNA reads TGTGCCAGCAGTAGTCGGACAGGGGTATTCGAGACCCAGTACTTC. Protein: CASSSRTGVFETQYF.

This rearrangement joins TRBV30 to TRBJ2-7; 7 bases fit TRBD1. The CDR3 totals 13 residues. CDR1 and CDR2 (germline): GTSNPN, SVGIG (reference sequence). The ends lost 2 bases at V and 3 bases at J; junction bases unmatched: 4. The CDR3 here is CAWSRGGSYEQYF. The CDR3, as DNA: TGTGCCTGGAGTAGAGGGGGCAGCTACGAGCAGTACTTC. The full variable domain, with the rest looked up from reference TRBV30 and TRBJ2-7, is SQTIHQWPATLVQPVGSPLSLECTVEGTSNPNLYWYRQAAGRGLQLLFYSVGIGQISSEVPQNLSASRPQDRQFILSSKKLLLSDSGFYLCAWSRGGSYEQYFGPGTRLTVT.

This clone appeared a few times. The CDR3 loop reads CASSPRGQLRDDEAFF. CDR3 DNA: TGTGCCAGCTCACCTCGCGGACAGCTACGAGACGATGAAGCTTTCTTT. This chain uses TRBV18 with TRBJ1-1; tentatively, D is TRBD1 (6 bases). The CDR3 loop spans 16 amino acids. CDR1 is KGHSH and CDR2 is LQKENI in the germline V gene. V was trimmed by 3 bases and J by 7 bases, leaving 21 bases between them.

This clone turned up a few times. V is TRBV6-6 and J is TRBJ2-7; maybe TRBD1 (6 bases). The V gene's germline CDR1 is MNHNY and CDR2 SVGAGI (reference sequence). With 6 bases removed from V and 2 bases from J, the gap between germline ends came to 14 bases. The CDR3 covers 14 residues. Written as DNA, the CDR3 is TGTGCCAGCAGCAGACCGCAGGGGACCTACGAGCAGTACTTC. Amino acids: CASSRPQGTYEQYF.

V gene TRBV4-3 combines with J gene TRBJ2-7, with D tentatively TRBD1 (5 bases). The CDR3 totals 16 residues. CDR1 and CDR2 (germline): LGHNA, YSLEER. V was pared by 0 bases and J by 3 bases, with 15 bases between. Here the CDR3 DNA reads TGCGCCAGCAGCCAAGATATAGGGGCAAGGGGCTACGAGCAGTACTTC. It translates to CASSQDIGARGYEQYF.

This clone turned up a few times. The chain employs TRBV4-3 and TRBJ2-7; 8 nucleotides match TRBD2. J was trimmed by 0 bases and V by 1 base; bases with no gene match: 2. The germline V gene has CDR1 LGHNA and CDR2 YSLEER. This CDR3 comprises 15 residues. Written as DNA, the CDR3 is TGCGCCAGCAGCCAAGGTGGGACTAGCTCCTACGAGCAGTACTTC. Its protein product is CASSQGGTSSYEQYF.

The sample holds a few counts of this clone. The genes are TRBV7-2 and TRBJ1-1; the D is unclear. CDR1 SGHTA and CDR2 FQGNSA come from the germline V gene. The CDR3 is 14 residues long. V gave up 5 bases and J gave up 1 base, with 11 bases separating them. The CDR3 region is CASSAPPGNTEAFF. In DNA, the CDR3 is TGTGCCAGCAGCGCCCCTCCGGGGAACACTGAAGCTTTCTTT.

This clone was observed a few times. The J gene is TRBJ1-2, the V gene TRBV9, with 8 bases that match TRBD1. Trimming cost V 2 bases and J 4 bases; bases outside gene matches: 7. The CDR3 totals 15 residues. Germline V gives CDR1 SGDLS, CDR2 YYNGEE. CDR3 loop: CASSVRDRGFYGYTF. The CDR3 region has the DNA TGTGCCAGCAGCGTGCGCGACAGGGGATTCTATGGCTACACCTTC.

V and J are TRBV5-1 and TRBJ2-7; possible D gene TRBD2, 6 bases. The V end lost 0 bases, the J end lost 1 base, and 17 bases lay between the germline ends. The CDR3 has 17 amino acids. Germline CDR1 SGHRS, CDR2 YFSETQ. CDR3: CASSLDSDPAGSYEQYF. CDR3 sequence (DNA): TGCGCCAGCAGCTTGGACTCGGACCCCGCGGGGTCCTACGAGCAGTACTTC. Full variable domain (outside the CDR3, taken from reference TRBV5-1 and TRBJ2-7): KAGVTQTPRYLIKTRGQQVTLSCSPISGHRSVSWYQQTPGQGLQFLFEYFSETQRNKGNFPGRFSGRQFSNSRSEMNVSTLELGDSALYLCASSLDSDPAGSYEQYFGPGTRLTVT.

A few counts support this clone. The chain carries TRBV6-1 and TRBJ2-5, with 7 bases that match TRBD1. The CDR3 has 14 amino acids. V gave up 3 bases and J gave up 4 bases; unmatched junction bases: 5. Germline V gene sequence: CDR1 MNHNS, CDR2 SASEGT. CDR3 sequence: CASSEYRGRETQYF. CDR3 coding DNA: TGTGCCAGCAGTGAGTACAGGGGAAGAGAGACCCAGTACTTC.

The chain recombines TRBV10-3 with TRBJ1-2; maybe TRBD1 (5 bases). Germline CDR1 reads ENHRY; CDR2 reads SYGVKD. The V end lost 3 bases, the J end lost 3 bases, and 17 bases lay between the germline ends. The CDR3 loop spans 16 amino acids. The CDR3 protein is CAISDPGRGADYGYTF. The CDR3 coding sequence is TGTGCCATCAGTGATCCGGGGAGGGGCGCAGACTATGGCTACACCTTC.

The rearrangement joins TRBV5-4 to TRBJ2-1, with D perhaps TRBD1 (5 bases). The CDR3 extends over 14 amino acids. V dropped 1 base and J dropped 8 bases, with 13 bases sitting between them. In germline, CDR1 is SGHNT, CDR2 YYREEE (reference sequence). CDR3 DNA: TGTGCCAGCAGCTTGTACAGGTTAGACGATGAGCAGTTCTTC. It yields the protein CASSLYRLDDEQFF.

This clone was found a few times. The chain uses TRBV4-1 and TRBJ2-7; TRBD2 is a possible D gene (6 bases). This CDR3 has 16 amino acids. The germline gives CDR1 MGHRA, CDR2 YSYEKL. The germline V and J ends were trimmed by 0 bases and 3 bases, with 15 bases remaining between them. This CDR3 reads CASSQESSGHNYEQYF. As DNA, the CDR3 is TGCGCCAGCAGCCAAGAATCGAGCGGGCATAACTACGAGCAGTACTTC.

A few counts support this clone. J is TRBJ2-3 and V is TRBV7-3; 7 bases match TRBD1. The germline V gene encodes CDR1 SGHTA and CDR2 FQGTGA. V was pared by 5 bases and J by 5 bases, with 10 bases of the junction left unmatched. CDR3 size: 15 residues. The CDR3 sequence: CASSGTGQLQDTQYF. As DNA, the CDR3 is TGTGCCAGCAGCGGGACGGGACAGCTACAAGATACGCAGTATTTT.

The chain links TRBV4-3 to TRBJ2-3; 7 bases fit TRBD2. Germline values: CDR1 LGHNA, CDR2 YSLEER. The V gene end was trimmed by 0 bases and the J gene end by 7 bases; junction bases not matched to a gene: 13. The CDR3 has 17 residues. The CDR3, as DNA: TGCGCCAGCAGCCAAGATGGGCACCGGGAGGAGGGGCATACGCAGTATTTT. Translation gives CASSQDGHREEGHTQYF.

The chain has TRBV13 and TRBJ2-7; maybe TRBD1 (8 bases). V shed 5 bases and J shed 2 bases, with 16 bases lying between them. The germline gives CDR1 PRHDT, CDR2 FYEKMQ (reference sequence). CDR3 length equals 15 residues. The CDR3, as DNA: TGTGCCAGCAGCGCCGGACAGGGAGGGCCCTACGAGCAGTACTTC. Its protein product is CASSAGQGGPYEQYF. Complete variable domain (other parts from reference TRBV13 and TRBJ2-7): AAGVIQSPRHLIKEKRETATLKCYPIPRHDTVYWYQQGPGQDPQFLISFYEKMQSDKGSIPDRFSAQQFSDYHSELNMSSLELGDSALYFCASSAGQGGPYEQYFGPGTRLTVT.

The CDR3 DNA reads TGTGCCAGCAGCGTAGGGTTGGGACTCAGAGTGGGGGAGCTGTTTTTT. Translation gives CASSVGLGLRVGELFF. V and J are TRBV9 and TRBJ2-2, with D perhaps matching TRBD2 (6 bases). This CDR3 has 16 amino acids. Germline V CDR1 and CDR2: SGDLS, YYNGEE. Trimming shortened V by 0 bases and J by 8 bases, and 17 bases separated the two germline ends.

This clone was seen only a few times. The chain uses TRBV28 and TRBJ2-3; the match to TRBD2 covers 9 bases. With V trimmed by 3 bases and J by 7 bases, 5 bases remained unmatched. The CDR3 runs 14 residues. The germline V gene encodes CDR1 MDHEN and CDR2 SYDVKM. DNA of the CDR3: TGTGCCAGCAGTTTGGGACTAGCAATGAATACGCAGTATTTT. Its protein is CASSLGLAMNTQYF. Complete variable domain (other parts from reference TRBV28 and TRBJ2-3): DVKVTQSSRYLVKRTGEKVFLECVQDMDHENMFWYRQDPGLGLRLIYFSYDVKMKEKGDIPEGYSVSREKKERFSLILESASTNQTSMYLCASSLGLAMNTQYFGPGTRLTVL.

The rearrangement uses TRBV5-1 and TRBJ1-5; D remains ambiguous. The CDR3 runs 13 residues. Trimming shortened V by 3 bases and J by 4 bases, and 8 bases separated the two germline ends. CDR1 is SGHRS and CDR2 is YFSETQ in the germline V gene. For the CDR3, the DNA is TGCGCCAGCAGCTCCGGGGATAATCAGCCCCAGCATTTT. Protein product: CASSSGDNQPQHF.